The 13 T cell receptor beta chains below were found in one sample sequenced in a study of T-cell reconstitution after alpha-beta-depleted transplantation in children. Researchers prepared the TCRbeta library using unique molecular identifiers, the study reports. TCRdb ran MiXCR on the PCR reads and lists one entry per CDR3 protein. The sample records about 900,000 distinct CDR3 sequences, about 31% being singletons. This material consisted of PBMCs, mostly from graft donor cells, taken 360 days after TCRalphabeta/CD19-depleted stem cell transplant. Every receptor here comes from a boy in the first two years of life who had a stem cell transplant for SCID, so the T cells may come from the graft donor.

The chain recombines TRBV2 with TRBJ2-1; the D gene could be TRBD1 or TRBD2 (6 bases each). The CDR3 extends over 14 amino acids. The V gene's germline CDR1 is SNHLY and CDR2 FYNNEI. V lost 7 bases, J lost 8 bases, and 18 bases lay in between. For the CDR3, the DNA is TGTGCCAGCACTGAGGGGGTAGCGGTCGATGAGCAGTTCTTC. Amino acid sequence: CASTEGVAVDEQFF.

The rearrangement links TRBV20-1 to TRBJ2-7, with no clear D. The CDR3 loop spans 14 amino acids. Germline V gives CDR1 DFQATT, CDR2 SNEGSKA (reference sequence). V was shortened by 1 base and J by 0 bases, with 10 bases between the two germline ends. CDR3 amino acids: CSARGQTASYEQYF. In DNA, the CDR3 is TGCAGTGCTAGAGGTCAGACGGCCTCCTACGAGCAGTACTTC.

The chain combines TRBV29-1 with TRBJ1-1; D perhaps matches TRBD1 (6 bases). The CDR3 consists of 12 residues. Germline V CDR1 and CDR2: SQVTM, ANQGSEA. Trimming took 7 bases from V and 7 from J, leaving 16 bases between them. The CDR3, as DNA: TGCAGCGCCGATCCAGGACAGCTTGAAGCTTTCTTT. It yields the protein CSADPGQLEAFF.

The chain is built from TRBV6-5 and TRBJ2-7; possible D gene TRBD2, 5 bases. Trimming cost V 2 bases and J 7 bases, with 12 bases left between them. The CDR3 loop spans 13 amino acids. CDR1 and CDR2 from the germline V gene are MNHEY and SVGAGI. CDR3 nucleotide sequence: TGTGCCAGCAGTTACGGGGAGTTCGGGGAGCAGTACTTC. It codes for CASSYGEFGEQYF.

This clonotype turned up a few times. In DNA, the CDR3 is TGTGCCATCAGTGAGTTAAGAGCAAATAACTATGGCTACACCTTC. This encodes CAISELRANNYGYTF. V usage is TRBV10-3 and J usage is TRBJ1-2; D is ambiguous. This CDR3 contains 15 residues. Germline assignment: CDR1 ENHRY and CDR2 SYGVKD. V lost 1 base and J 1 base, leaving 10 bases between the germline ends.

In this sample, this clonotype turned up a few times. V and J are TRBV7-8 and TRBJ2-1; 7 bases align to TRBD2. The V gene end was trimmed by 2 bases and the J gene end by 7 bases; junction bases not matched to a gene: 8. Germline CDR1 SGHVS, CDR2 FQNEAQ. The CDR3 runs 15 residues. The CDR3 loop reads CASSLLTSWWNEQFF. The DNA of the CDR3 is TGTGCCAGCAGCTTATTGACTAGCTGGTGGAATGAGCAGTTCTTC.

This clonotype was detected only a few times. The chain couples TRBV2 to TRBJ2-1, with D possibly being TRBD1 (5 bases). The CDR3 length is 15 residues. Trimming stripped 5 bases from V and 2 bases from J, with 13 bases between. The germline V gene has CDR1 SNHLY and CDR2 FYNNEI. The CDR3: CASSFLTATYNEQFF. The CDR3 DNA follows: TGTGCCAGCAGTTTCCTGACAGCAACCTACAATGAGCAGTTCTTC.

This clonotype was counted once. The V call is TRBV5-1, the J call TRBJ2-7; 9 nucleotides align to TRBD1. Germline CDR1 and CDR2: SGHRS and YFSETQ. V was pared by 4 bases and J by 5 bases, with 13 bases of the junction left unmatched. The CDR3 totals 16 residues. The CDR3 here is CASSPSPGTGINEQYF. The CDR3 DNA reads TGCGCCAGCAGCCCAAGCCCCGGGACAGGGATTAACGAGCAGTACTTC.

V and J are TRBV7-9 and TRBJ2-1, with D perhaps matching TRBD2 (5 bases). Per the germline V gene, CDR1 is SEHNR and CDR2 is FQNEAQ (reference sequence). V lost 5 bases and J lost 9, with 11 bases in between. CDR3 length equals 12 residues. The CDR3: CASSVKGVEQFF. The CDR3 region has the DNA TGTGCCAGCAGCGTGAAGGGAGTTGAGCAGTTCTTC.

This clonotype was seen more than once but under ten times. The CDR3 loop is CSVEPPTWQFF. For the CDR3, the DNA is TGCAGCGTTGAACCCCCTACCTGGCAGTTCTTC. The gene calls are TRBV29-1 and TRBJ2-1; D ambiguous. V was clipped by 2 bases and J by 12 bases, with 11 bases between them. The germline CDR1 and CDR2 sequences are SQVTM and ANQGSEA. This CDR3 has 11 amino acids.

This clonotype was observed a few times. The chain carries TRBV5-1 and TRBJ2-3; no reliable D call. CDR1 is SGHRS, CDR2 YFSETQ, per germline. The V and J ends lost 0 bases and 0 bases respectively, with 8 bases between them. The CDR3 is made up of 15 amino acids. The CDR3 reads CASSLAQTSTDTQYF. The CDR3 DNA follows: TGCGCCAGCAGCTTGGCCCAGACTAGCACAGATACGCAGTATTTT. Full variable domain (rest looked up from reference TRBV5-1 and TRBJ2-3): KAGVTQTPRYLIKTRGQQVTLSCSPISGHRSVSWYQQTPGQGLQFLFEYFSETQRNKGNFPGRFSGRQFSNSRSEMNVSTLELGDSALYLCASSLAQTSTDTQYFGPGTRLTVL.

The chain combines TRBV11-2 with TRBJ2-2, with 9 positions matching TRBD2. The length of the CDR3 is 18 residues. Germline CDR1 SGHAT, CDR2 FQNNGV. The V segment lost 4 bases and the J segment 6 bases; nucleotides outside the gene matches: 15. The CDR3 DNA follows: TGTGCCAGCAGCTCAACCCTTGGGGGACTAGCTCGCGCCGGGGAGCTGTTTTTT. The encoded protein is CASSSTLGGLARAGELFF.

This chain connects TRBV5-5 to TRBJ2-6; D is ambiguous. CDR1 is SGHKS, CDR2 YYEKEE, per germline (reference sequence). The CDR3 sequence is 15 residues long. V lost 7 bases, J lost 3 bases, and 14 bases lay in between. DNA for the CDR3: TGTGCCAGCGTTCCTTTTTCCTTTGGGGCCAACGTCCTGACTTTC. It translates to CASVPFSFGANVLTF.